This T cell receptor beta chain comes out of a study of a mutant IDH1 vaccine in newly diagnosed glioma. Using immunoSEQ multiplex PCR, the repertoire was profiled, and TCRdb retains in-frame clones only, with some absent. The table lists about 66,000 clones, 65% to 90% of them singletons. Indicated time point: baseline, week 1 (first vaccination visit). The treatment denotes: pre-vaccination baseline after standard-of-care therapy. Donor tumors were new WHO grade 3 or 4 IDH1-mutant, ATRX-lost astrocytomas. V gave up 8 bases and J gave up 5 bases, with 13 bases separating them. This CDR3 spans 13 amino acids. In germline, CDR1 is KGHSH, CDR2 LQKENI.

The TCR comes from a man aged 30-40 years with glioma. This specimen consisted of PBMCs, obtained from a glioma patient treated with radiotherapy, temozolomide or both. The V call is TRBV18, the J call TRBJ2-1; tentatively, D is TRBD1 or TRBD2 (5 bases each). As DNA, the CDR3 is TGTGCCAGCAGTGGTAGAGGGGACAATGAGCAGTTCTTC. It translates to CASSGRGDNEQFF.